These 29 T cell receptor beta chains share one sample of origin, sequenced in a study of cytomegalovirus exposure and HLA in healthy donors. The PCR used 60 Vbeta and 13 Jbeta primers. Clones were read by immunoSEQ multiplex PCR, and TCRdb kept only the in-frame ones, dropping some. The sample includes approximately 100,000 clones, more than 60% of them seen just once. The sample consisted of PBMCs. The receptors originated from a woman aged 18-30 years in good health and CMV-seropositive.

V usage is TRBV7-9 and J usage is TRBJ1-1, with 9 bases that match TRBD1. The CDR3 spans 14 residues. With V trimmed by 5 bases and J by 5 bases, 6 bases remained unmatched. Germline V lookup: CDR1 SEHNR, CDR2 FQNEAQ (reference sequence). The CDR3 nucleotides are TGTGCCAGCAGCAGAGGACAGGGGAGGACTGAAGCTTTCTTT. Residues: CASSRGQGRTEAFF.

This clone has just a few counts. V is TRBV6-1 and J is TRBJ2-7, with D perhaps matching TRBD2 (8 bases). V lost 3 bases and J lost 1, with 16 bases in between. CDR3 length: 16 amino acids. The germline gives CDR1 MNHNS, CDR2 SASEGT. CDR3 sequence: CASSEEGQRGSYEQYF. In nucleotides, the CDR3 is TGTGCCAGCAGTGAGGAGGGACAGCGGGGGTCCTACGAGCAGTACTTC.

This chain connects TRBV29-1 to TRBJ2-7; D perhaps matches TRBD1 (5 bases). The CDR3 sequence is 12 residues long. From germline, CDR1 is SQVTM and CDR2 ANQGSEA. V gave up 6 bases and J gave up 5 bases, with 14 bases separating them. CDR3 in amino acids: CSVLDSVHEQYF. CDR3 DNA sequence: TGCAGCGTGCTTGACAGTGTCCACGAGCAGTACTTC.

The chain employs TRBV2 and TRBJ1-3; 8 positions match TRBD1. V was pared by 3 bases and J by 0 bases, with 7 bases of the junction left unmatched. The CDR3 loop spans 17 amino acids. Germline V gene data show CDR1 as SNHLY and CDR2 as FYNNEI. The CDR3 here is CASSDQGARSSGNTIYF. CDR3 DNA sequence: TGTGCCAGCAGTGATCAGGGGGCGCGGAGCTCTGGAAACACCATATATTTT.

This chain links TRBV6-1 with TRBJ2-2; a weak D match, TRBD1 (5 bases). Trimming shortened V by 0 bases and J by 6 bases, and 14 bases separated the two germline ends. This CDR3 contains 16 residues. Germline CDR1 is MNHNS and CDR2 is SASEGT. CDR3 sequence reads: CASSEAGRARSGELFF. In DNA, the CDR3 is TGTGCCAGCAGTGAAGCTGGCAGGGCCCGCTCCGGGGAGCTGTTTTTT.

The CDR3 nucleotides read TGTGCCTGGAACGTACAGGGGGCAAATGAAAAACTGTTTTTT. Translating it yields CAWNVQGANEKLFF. The J gene is TRBJ1-4, the V gene TRBV30; 9 nucleotides match TRBD1. The CDR3 is made up of 14 amino acids. The germline gives CDR1 GTSNPN, CDR2 SVGIG (reference sequence). V shed 4 bases, J shed 5 bases, and the junction held 5 bases outside the gene matches.

CDR3 DNA sequence: TGTGCCAGCAGCCCGGGACAGGGACCCGGGGAGCTGTTTTTT. Protein product: CASSPGQGPGELFF. The chain uses TRBV27 and TRBJ2-2; TRBD1 matches at 9 bases. Germline values: CDR1 MNHEY, CDR2 SMNVEV (reference sequence). The CDR3 is made up of 14 amino acids. V dropped 6 bases and J dropped 6; count of bases not matched to a gene: 5.

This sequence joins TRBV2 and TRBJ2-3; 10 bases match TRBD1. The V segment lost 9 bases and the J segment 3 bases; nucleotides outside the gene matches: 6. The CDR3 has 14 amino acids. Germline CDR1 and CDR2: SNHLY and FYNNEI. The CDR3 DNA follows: TGTGCCAGACTCCGGGACAGGGGAACAGATACGCAGTATTTT. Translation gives CARLRDRGTDTQYF.

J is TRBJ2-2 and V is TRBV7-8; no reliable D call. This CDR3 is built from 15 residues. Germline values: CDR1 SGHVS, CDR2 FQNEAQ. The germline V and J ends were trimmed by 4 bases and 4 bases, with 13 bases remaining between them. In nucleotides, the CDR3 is TGTGCCAGCAGCTCCGCCCGGAGACCCACCGGGGAGCTGTTTTTT. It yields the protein CASSSARRPTGELFF.

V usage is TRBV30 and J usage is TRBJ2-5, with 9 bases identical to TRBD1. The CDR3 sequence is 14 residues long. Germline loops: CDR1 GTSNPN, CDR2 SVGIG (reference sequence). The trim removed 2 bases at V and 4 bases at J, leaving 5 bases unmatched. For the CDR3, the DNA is TGTGCCTGGAGTACCGGGACAGGGAGAGAGACCCAGTACTTC. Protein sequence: CAWSTGTGRETQYF.

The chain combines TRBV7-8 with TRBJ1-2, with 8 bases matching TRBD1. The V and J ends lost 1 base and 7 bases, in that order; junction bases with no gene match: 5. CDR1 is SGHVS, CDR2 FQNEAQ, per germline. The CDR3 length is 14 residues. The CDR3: CASSLGGQGFGYTF. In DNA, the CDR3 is TGTGCCAGCAGCTTAGGAGGACAGGGCTTTGGCTACACCTTC.

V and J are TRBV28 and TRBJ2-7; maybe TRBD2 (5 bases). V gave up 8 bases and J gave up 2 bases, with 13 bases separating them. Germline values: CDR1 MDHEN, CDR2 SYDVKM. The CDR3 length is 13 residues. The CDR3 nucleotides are TGTGCCAGCTGCCAGCGGCGTGCCTACGAGCAGTACTTC. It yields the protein CASCQRRAYEQYF.

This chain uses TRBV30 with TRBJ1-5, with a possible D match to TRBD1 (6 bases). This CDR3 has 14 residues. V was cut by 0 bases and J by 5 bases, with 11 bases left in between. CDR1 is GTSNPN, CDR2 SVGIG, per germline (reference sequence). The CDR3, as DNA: TGTGCCTGGAGTGTACTCGCAGGGGATCAGCCCCAGCATTTT. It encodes CAWSVLAGDQPQHF.

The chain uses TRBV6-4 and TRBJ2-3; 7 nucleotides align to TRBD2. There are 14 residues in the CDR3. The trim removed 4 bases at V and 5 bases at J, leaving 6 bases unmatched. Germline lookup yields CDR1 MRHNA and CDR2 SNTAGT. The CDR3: CASSVLAEEDTQYF. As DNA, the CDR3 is TGTGCCAGCAGTGTCCTAGCGGAGGAAGATACGCAGTATTTT.

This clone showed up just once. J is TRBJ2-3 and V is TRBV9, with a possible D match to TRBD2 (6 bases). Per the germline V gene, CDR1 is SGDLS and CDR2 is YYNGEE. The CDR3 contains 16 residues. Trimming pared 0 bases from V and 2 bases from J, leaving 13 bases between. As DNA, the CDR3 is TGTGCCAGCAGCGTAGGAGAGCGGGTTCACACAGATACGCAGTATTTT. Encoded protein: CASSVGERVHTDTQYF. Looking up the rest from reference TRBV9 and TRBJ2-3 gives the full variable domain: DSGVTQTPKHLITATGQRVTLRCSPRSGDLSVYWYQQSLDQGLQFLIQYYNGEERAKGNILERFSAQQFPDLHSELNLSSLELGDSALYFCASSVGERVHTDTQYFGPGTRLTVL.

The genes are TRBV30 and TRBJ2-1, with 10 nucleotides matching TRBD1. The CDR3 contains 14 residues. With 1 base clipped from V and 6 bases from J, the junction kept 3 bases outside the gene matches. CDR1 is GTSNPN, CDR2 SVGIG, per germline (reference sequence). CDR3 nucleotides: TGTGCCTGGAGTGCCGGGACAGGGGTCAATGAGCAGTTCTTC. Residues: CAWSAGTGVNEQFF.

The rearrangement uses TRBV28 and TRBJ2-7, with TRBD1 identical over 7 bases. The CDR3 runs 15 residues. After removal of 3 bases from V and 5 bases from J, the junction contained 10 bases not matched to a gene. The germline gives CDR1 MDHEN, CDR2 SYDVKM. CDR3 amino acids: CASSFRDRLRNEQYF. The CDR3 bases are TGTGCCAGCAGTTTCCGGGACAGACTAAGGAACGAGCAGTACTTC.

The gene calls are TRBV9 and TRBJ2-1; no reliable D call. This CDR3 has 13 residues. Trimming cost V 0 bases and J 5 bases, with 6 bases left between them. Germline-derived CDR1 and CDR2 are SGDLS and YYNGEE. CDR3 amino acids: CASSVVYNNEQFF. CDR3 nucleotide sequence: TGTGCCAGCAGCGTAGTTTACAACAATGAGCAGTTCTTC.

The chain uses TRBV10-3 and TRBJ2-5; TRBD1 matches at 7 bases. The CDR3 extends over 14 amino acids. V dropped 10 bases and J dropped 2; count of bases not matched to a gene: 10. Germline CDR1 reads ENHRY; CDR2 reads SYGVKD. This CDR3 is CATKLGTEQETQYF. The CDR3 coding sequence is TGTGCCACCAAGTTGGGGACAGAACAAGAGACCCAGTACTTC.

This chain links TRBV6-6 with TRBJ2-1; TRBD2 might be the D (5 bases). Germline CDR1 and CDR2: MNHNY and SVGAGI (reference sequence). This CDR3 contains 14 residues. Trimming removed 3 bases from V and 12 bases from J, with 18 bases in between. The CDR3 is CASSYRASRNRQFF. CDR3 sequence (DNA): TGTGCCAGCAGTTATAGGGCTAGCCGGAACCGGCAGTTCTTC.

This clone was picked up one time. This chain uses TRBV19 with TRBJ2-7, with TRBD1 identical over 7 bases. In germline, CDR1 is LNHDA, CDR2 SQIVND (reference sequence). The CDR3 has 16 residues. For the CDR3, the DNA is TGTGGGCCAACAGGGGTCGGCTCCCACCCTTCCTACGAGCAGTACTTC. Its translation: CGPTGVGSHPSYEQYF. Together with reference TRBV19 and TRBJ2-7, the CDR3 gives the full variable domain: DGGITQSPKYLFRKEGQNVTLSCEQNLNHDAMYWYRQDPGQGLRLIYYSQIVNDFQKGDIAEGYSVSREKKESFPLTVTSAQKNPTAFYLCGPTGVGSHPSYEQYFGPGTRLTVT.

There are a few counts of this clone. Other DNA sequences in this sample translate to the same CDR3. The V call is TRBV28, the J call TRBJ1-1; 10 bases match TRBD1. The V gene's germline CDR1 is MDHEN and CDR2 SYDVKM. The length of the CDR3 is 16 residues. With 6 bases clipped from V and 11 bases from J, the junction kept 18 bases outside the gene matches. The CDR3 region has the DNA TGTGCCAGCAGCCCACCCTCGACAGGGGGCGGCCGGGGCGCTTTCTTT. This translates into CASSPPSTGGGRGAFF.

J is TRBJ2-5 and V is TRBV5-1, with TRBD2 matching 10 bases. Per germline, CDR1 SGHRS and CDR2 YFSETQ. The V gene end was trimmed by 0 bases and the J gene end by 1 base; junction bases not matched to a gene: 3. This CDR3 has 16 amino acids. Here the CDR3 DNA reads TGCGCCAGCAGCTTGGTCGCTAGCGGGGGCCAAGAGACCCAGTACTTC. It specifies CASSLVASGGQETQYF.

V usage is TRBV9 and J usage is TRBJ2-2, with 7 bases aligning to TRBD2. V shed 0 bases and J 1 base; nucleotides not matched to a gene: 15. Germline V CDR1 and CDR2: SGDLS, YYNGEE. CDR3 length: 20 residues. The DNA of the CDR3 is TGTGCCAGCAGCGTAGATGGGGCAGGGTACGGACTAGGGAACACCGGGGAGCTGTTTTTT. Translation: CASSVDGAGYGLGNTGELFF.

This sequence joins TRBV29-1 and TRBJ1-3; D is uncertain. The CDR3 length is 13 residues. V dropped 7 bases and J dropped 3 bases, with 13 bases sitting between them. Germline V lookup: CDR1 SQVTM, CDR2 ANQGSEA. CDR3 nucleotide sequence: TGCAGCGGCGGGTCTATTGATGGAAACACCATATATTTT. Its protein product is CSGGSIDGNTIYF.

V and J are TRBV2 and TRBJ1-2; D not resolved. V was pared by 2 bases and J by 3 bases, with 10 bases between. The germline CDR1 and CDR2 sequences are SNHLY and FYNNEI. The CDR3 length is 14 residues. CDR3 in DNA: TGTGCCAGCAGTGAAAACACCCGGGACTATGGCTACACCTTC. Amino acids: CASSENTRDYGYTF.

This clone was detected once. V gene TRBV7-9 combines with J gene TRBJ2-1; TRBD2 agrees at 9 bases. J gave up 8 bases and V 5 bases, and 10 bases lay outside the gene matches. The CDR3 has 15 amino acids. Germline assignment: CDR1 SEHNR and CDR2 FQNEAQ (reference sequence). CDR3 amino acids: CASSPSGASWDEQFF. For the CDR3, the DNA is TGTGCCAGCAGCCCTAGCGGGGCCTCTTGGGATGAGCAGTTCTTC.

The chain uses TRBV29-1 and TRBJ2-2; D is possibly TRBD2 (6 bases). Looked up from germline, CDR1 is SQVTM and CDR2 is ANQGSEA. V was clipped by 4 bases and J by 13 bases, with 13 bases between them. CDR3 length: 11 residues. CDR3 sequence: CSVVVGGGLFF. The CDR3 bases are TGCAGCGTTGTGGTGGGAGGAGGGCTGTTTTTT.

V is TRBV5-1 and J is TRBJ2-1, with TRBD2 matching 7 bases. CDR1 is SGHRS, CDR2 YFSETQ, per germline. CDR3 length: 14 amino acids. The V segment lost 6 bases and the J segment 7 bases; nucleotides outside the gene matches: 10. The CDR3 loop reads CASTTLSGKNEQFF. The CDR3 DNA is TGCGCCAGCACAACCCTCAGCGGGAAAAATGAGCAGTTCTTC.